This T cell receptor beta chain was captured by sequencing in a study of CD8 T cells in Susac syndrome. Unmatched junction bases numbered 6, after V lost 6 bases and J lost 3 bases. This CDR3 spans 15 amino acids. Sequencing of TCR beta covered CD8+ and CD4+ T cells obtained from blood. Purification of the CD8+ and CD4+ T cells relied on negative isolation, and TEMRA cells underwent FACS enrichment. Random hexamers were used to reverse transcribe the RNA input (0.5 to 1 ug). TCRdb called the immunoSEQ multiplex PCR reads again in MiXCR, with one record for every CDR3 protein. The table shows roughly 150,000 distinct CDR3 sequences, with about 94% occurring only once. Overall study findings and caveats: The authors acknowledged that their TCR sequencing and HLA analysis involved a relatively small number of individuals.

For this clonotype: Its antigen is undetermined.

Material for sequencing was CD4+ T cells from PBMCs. The chain combines TRBV12-3 or TRBV12-4 with TRBJ2-2; TRBD2 aligns across 8 bases. This receptor was obtained from a human donor in good health. DNA of the CDR3: TGTGCCAGCAGGAAGACTAGCGCCGACACCGGGGAGCTGTTTTTT. Encoded protein: CASRKTSADTGELFF.